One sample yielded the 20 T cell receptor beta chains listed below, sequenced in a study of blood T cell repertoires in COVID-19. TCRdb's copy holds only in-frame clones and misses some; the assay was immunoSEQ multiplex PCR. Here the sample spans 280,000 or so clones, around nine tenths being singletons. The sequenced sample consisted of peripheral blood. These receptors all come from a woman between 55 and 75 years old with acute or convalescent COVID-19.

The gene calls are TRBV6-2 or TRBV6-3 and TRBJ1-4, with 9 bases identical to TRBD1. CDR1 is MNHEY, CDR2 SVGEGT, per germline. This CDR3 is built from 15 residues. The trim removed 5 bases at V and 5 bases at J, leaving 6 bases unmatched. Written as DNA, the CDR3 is TGTGCCAGCAGTACCTACGGGACAGGGAATGAAAAACTGTTTTTT. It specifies CASSTYGTGNEKLFF.

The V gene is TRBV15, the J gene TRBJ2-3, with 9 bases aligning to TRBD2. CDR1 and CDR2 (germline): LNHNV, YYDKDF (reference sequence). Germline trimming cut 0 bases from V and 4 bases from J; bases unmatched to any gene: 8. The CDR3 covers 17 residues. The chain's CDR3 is CATSRDPSGGRADTQYF. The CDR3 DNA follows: TGTGCCACCAGCAGAGATCCCAGCGGGGGGCGTGCAGATACGCAGTATTTT.

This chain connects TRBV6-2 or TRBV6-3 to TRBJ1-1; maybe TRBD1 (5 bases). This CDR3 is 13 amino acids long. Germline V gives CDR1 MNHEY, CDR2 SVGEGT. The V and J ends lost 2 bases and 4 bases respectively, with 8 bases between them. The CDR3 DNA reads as TGTGCCAGCAGTTACGTGGGGCTCACTGAAGCTTTCTTT. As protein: CASSYVGLTEAFF.

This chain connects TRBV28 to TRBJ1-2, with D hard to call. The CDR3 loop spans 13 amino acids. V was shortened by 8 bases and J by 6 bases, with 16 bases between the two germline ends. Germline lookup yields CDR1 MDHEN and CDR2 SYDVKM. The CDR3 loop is CASVTFELDGYTF. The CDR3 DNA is TGTGCCAGCGTTACCTTTGAACTTGATGGCTACACCTTC.

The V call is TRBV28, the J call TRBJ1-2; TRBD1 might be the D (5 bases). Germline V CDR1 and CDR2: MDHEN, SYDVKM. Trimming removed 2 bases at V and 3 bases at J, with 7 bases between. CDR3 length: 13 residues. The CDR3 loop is CASSLTGHYGYTF. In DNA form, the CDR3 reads TGTGCCAGCAGTTTAACAGGACACTATGGCTACACCTTC.

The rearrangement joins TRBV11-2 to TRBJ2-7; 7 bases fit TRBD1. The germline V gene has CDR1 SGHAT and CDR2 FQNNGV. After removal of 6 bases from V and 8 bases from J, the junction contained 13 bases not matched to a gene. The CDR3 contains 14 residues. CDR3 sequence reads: CASRRTGEPSKQYF. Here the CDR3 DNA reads TGTGCCAGCAGACGGACAGGAGAACCCTCCAAGCAGTACTTC. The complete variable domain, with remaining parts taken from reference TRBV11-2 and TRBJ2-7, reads EAGVAQSPRYKIIEKRQSVAFWCNPISGHATLYWYQQILGQGPKLLIQFQNNGVVDDSQLPKDRFSAERLKGVDSTLKIQPAKLEDSAVYLCASRRTGEPSKQYFGPGTRLTVT.

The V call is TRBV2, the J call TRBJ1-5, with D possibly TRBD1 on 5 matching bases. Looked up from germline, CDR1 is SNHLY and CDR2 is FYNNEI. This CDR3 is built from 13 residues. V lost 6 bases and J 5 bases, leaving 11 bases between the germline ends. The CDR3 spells CASSLKGDQPQHF. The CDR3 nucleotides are TGTGCCAGCAGCCTAAAAGGGGATCAGCCCCAGCATTTT. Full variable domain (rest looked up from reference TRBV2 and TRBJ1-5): EPEVTQTPSHQVTQMGQEVILRCVPISNHLYFYWYRQILGQKVEFLVSFYNNEISEKSEIFDDQFSVERPDGSNFTLKIRSTKLEDSAMYFCASSLKGDQPQHFGDGTRLSIL.

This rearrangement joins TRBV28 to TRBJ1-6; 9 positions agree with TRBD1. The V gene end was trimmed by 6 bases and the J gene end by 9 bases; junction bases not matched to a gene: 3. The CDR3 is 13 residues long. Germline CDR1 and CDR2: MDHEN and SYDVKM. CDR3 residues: CASRGQGASPLHF. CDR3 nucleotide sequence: TGTGCCAGCAGGGGACAGGGTGCTTCACCCCTCCACTTT.

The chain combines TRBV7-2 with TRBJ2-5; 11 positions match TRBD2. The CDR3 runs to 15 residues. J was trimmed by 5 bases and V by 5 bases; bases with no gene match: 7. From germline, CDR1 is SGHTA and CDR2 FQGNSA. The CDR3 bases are TGTGCCAGCAGCGACACTAGCGGGGGTCCGGAGACCCAGTACTTC. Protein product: CASSDTSGGPETQYF.

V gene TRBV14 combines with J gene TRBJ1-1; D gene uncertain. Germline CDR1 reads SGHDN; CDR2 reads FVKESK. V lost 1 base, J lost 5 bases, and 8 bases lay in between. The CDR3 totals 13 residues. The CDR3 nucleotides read TGTGCCAGCAGCCAAGTCCAGAGGACTGAAGCTTTCTTT. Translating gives CASSQVQRTEAFF.

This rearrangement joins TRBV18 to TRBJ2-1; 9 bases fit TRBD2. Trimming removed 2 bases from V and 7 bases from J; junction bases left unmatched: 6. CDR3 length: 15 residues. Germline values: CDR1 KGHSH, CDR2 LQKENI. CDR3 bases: TGTGCCAGCTCACCAGGGGTAGCGGGAGTGAATGAGCAGTTCTTC. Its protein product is CASSPGVAGVNEQFF.

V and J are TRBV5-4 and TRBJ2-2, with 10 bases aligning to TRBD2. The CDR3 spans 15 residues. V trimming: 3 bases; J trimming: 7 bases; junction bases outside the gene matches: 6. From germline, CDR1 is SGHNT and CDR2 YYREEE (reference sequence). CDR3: CASSYASGSDGELFF. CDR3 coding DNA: TGTGCCAGCAGCTATGCTAGCGGGAGTGACGGGGAGCTGTTTTTT.

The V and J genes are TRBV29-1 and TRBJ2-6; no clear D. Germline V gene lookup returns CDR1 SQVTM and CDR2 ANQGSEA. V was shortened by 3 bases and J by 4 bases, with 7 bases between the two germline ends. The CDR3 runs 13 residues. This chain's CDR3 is CSVETPGANVLTF. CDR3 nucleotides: TGCAGCGTTGAGACTCCGGGGGCCAACGTCCTGACTTTC. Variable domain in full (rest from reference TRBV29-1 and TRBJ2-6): SAVISQKPSRDICQRGTSLTIQCQVDSQVTMMFWYRQQPGQSLTLIATANQGSEATYESGFVIDKFPISRPNLTFSTLTVSNMSPEDSSIYLCSVETPGANVLTFGAGSRLTVL.

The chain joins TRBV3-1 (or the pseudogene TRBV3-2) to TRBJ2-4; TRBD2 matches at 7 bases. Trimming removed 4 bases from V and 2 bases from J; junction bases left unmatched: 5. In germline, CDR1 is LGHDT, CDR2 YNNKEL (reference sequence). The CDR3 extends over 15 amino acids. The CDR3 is CASSLVGGTKNIQYF. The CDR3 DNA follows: TGTGCCAGCAGCCTGGTCGGGGGGACCAAAAACATTCAGTACTTC.

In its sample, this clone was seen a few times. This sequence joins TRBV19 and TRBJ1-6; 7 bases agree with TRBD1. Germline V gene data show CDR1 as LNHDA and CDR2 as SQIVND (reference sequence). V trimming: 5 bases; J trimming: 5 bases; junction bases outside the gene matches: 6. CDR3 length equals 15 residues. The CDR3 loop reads CASSFPDRNNSPLHF. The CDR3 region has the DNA TGTGCCAGTAGTTTCCCGGACAGGAATAATTCACCCCTCCACTTT.

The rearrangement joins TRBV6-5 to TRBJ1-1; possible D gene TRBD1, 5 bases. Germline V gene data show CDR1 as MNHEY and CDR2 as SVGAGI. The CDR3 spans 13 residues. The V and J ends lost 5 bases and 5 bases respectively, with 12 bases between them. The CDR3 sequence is CASSTQGGTEAFF. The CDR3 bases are TGTGCCAGCAGTACTCAGGGTGGTACTGAAGCTTTCTTT.

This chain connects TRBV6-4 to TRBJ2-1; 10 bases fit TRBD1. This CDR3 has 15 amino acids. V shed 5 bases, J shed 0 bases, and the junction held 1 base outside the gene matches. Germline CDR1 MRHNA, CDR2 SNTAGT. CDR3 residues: CASSRTGGSYNEQFF. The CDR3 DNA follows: TGTGCCAGCAGTCGGACAGGGGGCTCCTACAATGAGCAGTTCTTC.

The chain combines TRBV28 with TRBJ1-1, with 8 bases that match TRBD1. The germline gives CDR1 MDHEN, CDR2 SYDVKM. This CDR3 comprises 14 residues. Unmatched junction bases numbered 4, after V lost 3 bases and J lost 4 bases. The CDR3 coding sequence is TGTGCCAGCAGTTTCGACAGGGGTAGCACTGAAGCTTTCTTT. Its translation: CASSFDRGSTEAFF. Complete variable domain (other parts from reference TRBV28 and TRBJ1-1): DVKVTQSSRYLVKRTGEKVFLECVQDMDHENMFWYRQDPGLGLRLIYFSYDVKMKEKGDIPEGYSVSREKKERFSLILESASTNQTSMYLCASSFDRGSTEAFFGQGTRLTVV.

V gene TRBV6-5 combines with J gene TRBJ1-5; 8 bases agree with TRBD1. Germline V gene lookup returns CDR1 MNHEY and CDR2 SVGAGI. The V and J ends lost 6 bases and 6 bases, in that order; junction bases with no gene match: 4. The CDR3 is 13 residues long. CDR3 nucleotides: TGTGCCAGCAGCGACAGGGGTGGTCAGCCCCAGCATTTT. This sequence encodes CASSDRGGQPQHF.

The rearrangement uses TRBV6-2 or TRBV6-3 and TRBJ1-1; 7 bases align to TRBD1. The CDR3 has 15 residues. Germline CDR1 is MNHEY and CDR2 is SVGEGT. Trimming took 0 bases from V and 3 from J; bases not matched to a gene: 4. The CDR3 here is CASSYSARGDTEAFF. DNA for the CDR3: TGTGCCAGCAGTTACTCGGCCAGGGGGGACACTGAAGCTTTCTTT.